This is a list of T cell receptor beta chains from one sample in a study of shared clonotypes between healthy human individuals. The repertoire was sequenced with immunoSEQ multiplex PCR; TCRdb's copy has only in-frame clones and lacks some. The sample holds 1.5 million to 2.5 million clones; just under 95% are singletons and the top ten take less than 1.5%. The sequenced material came from naive CD8+ T cells sorted from blood. The receptors originated from a man between 18 and 29 years old in good health. Both conserved end residues are part of each CDR3. The D gene is left open where the match is weak. Size tells how often a clone was seen (once, few, many) or the class of an expanded clone, and some rows leave it out.

.,TRBJ1-1,.,TRBV30,TGTGCCTGGGAACGAGGGACTGAAGCTTTCTTT,CAWERGTEAFF
TRBD1,TRBJ2-7,.,TRBV6-5,TGTGCCAGCAGTTACTCTCCAGGGGGCGAGCAGTACTTC,CASSYSPGGEQYF
TRBD2,TRBJ2-2,.,TRBV19,TGTGCCAGTAGCCTCAGCGGGGCCACCGGGGAGCTGTTTTTT,CASSLSGATGELFF
.,TRBJ1-6,.,TRBV4-1,TGCGCCAGCAGCCCTCAGAGCTCCTATAATTCACCCCTCCACTTT,CASSPQSSYNSPLHF
.,TRBJ2-7,.,TRBV19,TGTGCCAGTAGTATAGGGCCAGCCGGCTACGAGCAGTACTTC,CASSIGPAGYEQYF
TRBD2,TRBJ2-7,.,TRBV7-2,TGTGCCAGCAGCTCGACTAGCGGGACCTACGAGCAGTACTTC,CASSSTSGTYEQYF
.,TRBJ1-6,.,TRBV6-4,TGTGCCAGCAGTCCGGGCAGCTCCTATAATTCACCCCTCCACTTT,CASSPGSSYNSPLHF
.,TRBJ2-7,.,TRBV13,TGTGCCAGCAGCTTAAGGCGGGACGAGCAGTACTTC,CASSLRRDEQYF
.,TRBJ2-1,.,TRBV5-1,TGCGCCAGCAGCCTTAGCGGTAGCTCCTACAATGAGCAGTTCTTC,CASSLSGSSYNEQFF
TRBD2,TRBJ2-2,.,TRBV9,TGTGCCAGCAGCGTAGAAAATAGCGGGAGGGCCGGCACCGGGGAGCTGTTTTTT,CASSVENSGRAGTGELFF
.,TRBJ2-5,.,TRBV7-9,TGTGCCAGCACGAGACTGGTCGGCGAGACCCAGTACTTC,CASTRLVGETQYF
.,TRBJ2-1,.,TRBV6-5,TGTGCCAGCAGTTACCGGACTCCGTCATACAGCAATGAGCAGTTCTTC,CASSYRTPSYSNEQFF
.,TRBJ2-5,.,TRBV6-6,TGTGCCAGCAGAAGGGAAGAGACCCAGTACTTC,CASRREETQYF
.,TRBJ2-7,.,TRBV6-1,TGTGCCAGCAGTGGCAGCTCCTACGAGCAGTACTTC,CASSGSSYEQYF
.,TRBJ1-2,once,TRBV7-9,TGTGCCAGCAGCTTAGCAGGATTAGGCTACACCTTC,CASSLAGLGYTF
TRBD2,TRBJ2-1,.,TRBV7-9,TGTGCCAGCAGCTTAGTTAGTAGCGGGAGGAATGAGCAGTTCTTC,CASSLVSSGRNEQFF
TRBD1,TRBJ1-3,once,TRBV19,TGTGCCAGTAGCCGGGACAGGGAAGGCTCTGGAAACACCATATATTTT,CASSRDREGSGNTIYF
.,TRBJ1-1,.,TRBV11-1,TGTGCCAGCAGCTACGGGTTCGGGACTGAAGCTTTCTTT,CASSYGFGTEAFF
.,TRBJ2-3,few,TRBV5-1,TGCGCCAGCAGCTTGGGGGACACAGATACGCAGTATTTT,CASSLGDTDTQYF
TRBD1,TRBJ2-7,.,TRBV27,TGTGCCAGCAGCCAAACAGGGGGCGAATACGAGCAGTACTTC,CASSQTGGEYEQYF
.,TRBJ2-4,.,TRBV5-4,TGTGCCAGCAGCTTAACCGGGGCTAAAAACATTCAGTACTTC,CASSLTGAKNIQYF
.,TRBJ1-3,.,TRBV5-6,TGTGCCAGCAGCCTCGGTTCCGGCGATGGAGGAAACACCATATATTTT,CASSLGSGDGGNTIYF
TRBD1,TRBJ1-4,.,TRBV9,TGTGCCAGCAGCGAGACAGGGGCTAATGAAAAACTGTTTTTT,CASSETGANEKLFF
.,TRBJ1-1,.,TRBV6-6,TGTGCCAGCATTAAGGTGGACACTGAAGCTTTCTTT,CASIKVDTEAFF
.,TRBJ2-1,.,TRBV27,TGTGCCAGCAGCTTCGGGGGTCAGGAGCAGTTCTTC,CASSFGGQEQFF
TRBD2,TRBJ2-2,.,TRBV9,TGTGCCAGCAGCCCTACGGCGGGGGGGAAGCTGTTTTTT,CASSPTAGGKLFF
.,TRBJ1-1,.,TRBV19,TGTGCCAGTCTGGGGAACACTGAAGCTTTCTTT,CASLGNTEAFF
TRBD2,TRBJ2-2,.,TRBV5-1,TGCGCCAGCAGCACCGGGACTAGCGGGGTTGAGGAGCTGTTTTTT,CASSTGTSGVEELFF
.,TRBJ2-7,.,TRBV5-6,TGTGCCAGCAGCTTGGCTCAGGGGATGGAGCAGTACTTC,CASSLAQGMEQYF
.,TRBJ2-7,.,TRBV29-1,TGCAGCGTTGAAGATGACAGTACCTACGAGCAGTACTTC,CSVEDDSTYEQYF
TRBD1,TRBJ1-3,.,TRBV7-2,TGTGCCAGCAGCCTACAGGGGGCTGGAAACACCATATATTTT,CASSLQGAGNTIYF
.,TRBJ2-3,.,TRBV9,TGTGCCAGCAGCGTCACCGGGGGAGGTTCCTTGCTCGATACGCAGTATTTT,CASSVTGGGSLLDTQYF
.,TRBJ2-7,few,TRBV27,TGTGCCAGCAGTCCCCAGGGGCCCAGTTACGAGCAGTACTTC,CASSPQGPSYEQYF
.,TRBJ2-7,.,TRBV4-3,TGCGCCAGCAGCCAAGAGATTGGGGAATTCTACGAGCAGTACTTC,CASSQEIGEFYEQYF
TRBD2,TRBJ2-3,.,TRBV27,TGTGCCAGCAGTATCCTAAAAGCGGGAGGACGCACAGATACGCAGTATTTT,CASSILKAGGRTDTQYF
.,TRBJ2-7,.,TRBV13,TGTGCCAGCAGCTTGGAAACCGAAGGCTACGAGCAGTACTTC,CASSLETEGYEQYF
.,TRBJ2-3,.,TRBV6-5,TGTGCCAGCAGTTATGGGACCACAGATACGCAGTATTTT,CASSYGTTDTQYF
TRBD1,TRBJ2-7,.,TRBV4-1,TGCGCCAGCAGCCATCCCGGGACAGGGGGCAACGAGCAGTACTTC,CASSHPGTGGNEQYF
TRBD2,TRBJ2-1,.,TRBV11-2,TGTGCCAGCAGCTTAGACCGCGGGGGACCCTACAATGAGCAGTTCTTC,CASSLDRGGPYNEQFF
TRBD2,TRBJ2-3,.,TRBV5-1,TGCGCCAGCAGTTCTACCCCCTCTAGCGGGGGGGGGACAGATACGCAGTATTTT,CASSSTPSSGGGTDTQYF
.,TRBJ2-7,.,TRBV27,TGTGCCAGCAGTTTTGCCGGGGGTGCCGGCGAGCAGTACTTC,CASSFAGGAGEQYF